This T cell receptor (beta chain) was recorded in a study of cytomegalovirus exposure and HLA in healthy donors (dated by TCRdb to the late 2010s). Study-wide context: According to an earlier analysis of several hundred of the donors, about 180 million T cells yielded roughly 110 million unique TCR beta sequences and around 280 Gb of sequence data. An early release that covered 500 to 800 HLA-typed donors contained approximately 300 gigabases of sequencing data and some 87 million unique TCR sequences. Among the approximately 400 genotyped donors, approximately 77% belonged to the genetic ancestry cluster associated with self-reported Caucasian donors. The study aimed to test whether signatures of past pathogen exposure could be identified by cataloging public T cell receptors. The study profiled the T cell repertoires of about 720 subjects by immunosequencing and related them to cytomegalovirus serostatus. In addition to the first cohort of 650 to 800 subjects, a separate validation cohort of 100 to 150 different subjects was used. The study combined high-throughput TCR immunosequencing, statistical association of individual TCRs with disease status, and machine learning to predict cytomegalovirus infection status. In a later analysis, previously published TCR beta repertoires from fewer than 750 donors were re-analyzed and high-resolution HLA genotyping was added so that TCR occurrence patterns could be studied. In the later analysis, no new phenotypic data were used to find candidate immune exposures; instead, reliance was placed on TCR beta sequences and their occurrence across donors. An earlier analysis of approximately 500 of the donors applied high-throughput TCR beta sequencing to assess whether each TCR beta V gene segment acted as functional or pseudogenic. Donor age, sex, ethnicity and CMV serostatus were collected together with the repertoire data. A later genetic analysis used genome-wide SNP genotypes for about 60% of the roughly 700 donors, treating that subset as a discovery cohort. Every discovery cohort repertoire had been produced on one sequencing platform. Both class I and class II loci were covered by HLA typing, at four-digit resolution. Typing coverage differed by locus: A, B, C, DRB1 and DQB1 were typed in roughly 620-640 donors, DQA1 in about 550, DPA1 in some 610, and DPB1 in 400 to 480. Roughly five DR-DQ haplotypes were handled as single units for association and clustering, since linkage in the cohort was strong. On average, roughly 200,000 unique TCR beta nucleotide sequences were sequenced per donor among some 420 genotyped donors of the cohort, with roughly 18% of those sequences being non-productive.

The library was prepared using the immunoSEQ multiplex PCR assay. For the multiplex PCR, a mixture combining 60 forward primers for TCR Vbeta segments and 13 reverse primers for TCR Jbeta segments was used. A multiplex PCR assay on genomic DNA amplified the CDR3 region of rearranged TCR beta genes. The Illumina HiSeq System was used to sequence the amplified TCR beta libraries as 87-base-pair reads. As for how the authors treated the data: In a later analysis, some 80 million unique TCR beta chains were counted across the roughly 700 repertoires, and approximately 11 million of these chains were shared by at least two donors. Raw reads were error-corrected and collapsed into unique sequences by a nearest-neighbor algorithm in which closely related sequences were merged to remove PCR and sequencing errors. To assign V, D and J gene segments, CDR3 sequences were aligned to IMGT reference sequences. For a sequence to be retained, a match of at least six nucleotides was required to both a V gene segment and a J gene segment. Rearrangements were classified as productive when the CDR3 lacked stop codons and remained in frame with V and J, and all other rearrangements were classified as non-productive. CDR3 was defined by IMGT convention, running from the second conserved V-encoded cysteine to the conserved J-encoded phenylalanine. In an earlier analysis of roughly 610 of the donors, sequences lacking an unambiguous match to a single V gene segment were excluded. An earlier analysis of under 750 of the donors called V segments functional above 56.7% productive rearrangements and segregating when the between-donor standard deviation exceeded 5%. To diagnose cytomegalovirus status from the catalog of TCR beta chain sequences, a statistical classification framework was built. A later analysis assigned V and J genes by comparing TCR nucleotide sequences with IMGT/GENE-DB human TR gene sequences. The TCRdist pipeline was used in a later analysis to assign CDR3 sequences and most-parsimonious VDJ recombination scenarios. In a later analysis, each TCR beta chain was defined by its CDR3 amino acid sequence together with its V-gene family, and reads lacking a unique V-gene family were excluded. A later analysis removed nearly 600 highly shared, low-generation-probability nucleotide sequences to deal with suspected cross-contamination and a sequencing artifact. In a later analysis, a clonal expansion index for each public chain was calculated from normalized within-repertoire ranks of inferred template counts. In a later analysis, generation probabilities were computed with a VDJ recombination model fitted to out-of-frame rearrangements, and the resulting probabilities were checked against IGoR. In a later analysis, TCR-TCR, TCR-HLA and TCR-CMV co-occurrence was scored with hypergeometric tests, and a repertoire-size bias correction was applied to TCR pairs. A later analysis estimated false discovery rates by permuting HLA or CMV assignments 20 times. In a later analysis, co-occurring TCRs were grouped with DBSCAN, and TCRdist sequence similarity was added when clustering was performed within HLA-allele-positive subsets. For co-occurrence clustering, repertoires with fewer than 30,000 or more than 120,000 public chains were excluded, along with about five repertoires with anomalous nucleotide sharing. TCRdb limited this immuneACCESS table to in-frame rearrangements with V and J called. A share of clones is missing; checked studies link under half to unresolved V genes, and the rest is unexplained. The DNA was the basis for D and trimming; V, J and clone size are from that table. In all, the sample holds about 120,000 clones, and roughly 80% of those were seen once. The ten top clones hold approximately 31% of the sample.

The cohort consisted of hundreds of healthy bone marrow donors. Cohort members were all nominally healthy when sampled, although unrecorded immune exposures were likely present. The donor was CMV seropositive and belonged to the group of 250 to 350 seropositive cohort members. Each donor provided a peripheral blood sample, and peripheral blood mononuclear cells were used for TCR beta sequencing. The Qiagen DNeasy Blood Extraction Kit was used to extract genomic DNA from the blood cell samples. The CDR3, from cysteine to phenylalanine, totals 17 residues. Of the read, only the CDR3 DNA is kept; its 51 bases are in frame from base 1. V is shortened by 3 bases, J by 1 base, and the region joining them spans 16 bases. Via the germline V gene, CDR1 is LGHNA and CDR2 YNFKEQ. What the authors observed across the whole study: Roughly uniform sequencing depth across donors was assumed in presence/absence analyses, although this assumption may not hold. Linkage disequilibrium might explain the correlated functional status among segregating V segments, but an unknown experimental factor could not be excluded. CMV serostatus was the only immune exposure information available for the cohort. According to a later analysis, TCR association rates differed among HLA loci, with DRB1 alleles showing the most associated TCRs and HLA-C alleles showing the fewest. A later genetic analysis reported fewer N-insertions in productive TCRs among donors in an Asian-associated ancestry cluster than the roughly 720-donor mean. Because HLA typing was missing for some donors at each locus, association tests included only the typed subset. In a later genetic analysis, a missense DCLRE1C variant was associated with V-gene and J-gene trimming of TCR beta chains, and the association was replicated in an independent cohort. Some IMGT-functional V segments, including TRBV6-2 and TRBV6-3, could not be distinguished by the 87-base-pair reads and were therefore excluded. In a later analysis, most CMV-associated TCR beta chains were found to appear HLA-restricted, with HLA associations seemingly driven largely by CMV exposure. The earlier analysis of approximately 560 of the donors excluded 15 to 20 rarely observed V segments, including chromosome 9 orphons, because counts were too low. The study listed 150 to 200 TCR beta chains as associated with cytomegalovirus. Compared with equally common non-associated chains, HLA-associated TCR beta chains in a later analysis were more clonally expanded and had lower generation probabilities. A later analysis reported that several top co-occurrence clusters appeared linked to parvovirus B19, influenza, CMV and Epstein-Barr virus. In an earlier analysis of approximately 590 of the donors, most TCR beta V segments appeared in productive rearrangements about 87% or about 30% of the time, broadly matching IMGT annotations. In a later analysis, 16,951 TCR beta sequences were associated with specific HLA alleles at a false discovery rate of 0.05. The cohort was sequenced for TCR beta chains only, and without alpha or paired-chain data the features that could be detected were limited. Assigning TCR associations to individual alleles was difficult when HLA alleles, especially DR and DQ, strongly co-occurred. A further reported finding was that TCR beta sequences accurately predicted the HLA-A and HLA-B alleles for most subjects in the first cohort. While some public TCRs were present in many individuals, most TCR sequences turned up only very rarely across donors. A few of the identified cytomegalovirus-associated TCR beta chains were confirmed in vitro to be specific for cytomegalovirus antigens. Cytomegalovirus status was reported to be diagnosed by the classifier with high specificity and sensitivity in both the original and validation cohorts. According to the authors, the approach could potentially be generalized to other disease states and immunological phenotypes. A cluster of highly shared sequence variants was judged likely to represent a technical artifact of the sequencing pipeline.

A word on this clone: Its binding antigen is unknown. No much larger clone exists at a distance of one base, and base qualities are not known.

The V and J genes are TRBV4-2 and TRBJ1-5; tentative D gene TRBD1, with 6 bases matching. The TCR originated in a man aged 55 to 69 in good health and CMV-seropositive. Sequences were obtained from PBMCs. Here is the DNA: TGTGCCAGCAGCCAGGAACCCTCAGGGGCCAGCAATCAGCCCCAGCATTTT. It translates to CASSQEPSGASNQPQHF.